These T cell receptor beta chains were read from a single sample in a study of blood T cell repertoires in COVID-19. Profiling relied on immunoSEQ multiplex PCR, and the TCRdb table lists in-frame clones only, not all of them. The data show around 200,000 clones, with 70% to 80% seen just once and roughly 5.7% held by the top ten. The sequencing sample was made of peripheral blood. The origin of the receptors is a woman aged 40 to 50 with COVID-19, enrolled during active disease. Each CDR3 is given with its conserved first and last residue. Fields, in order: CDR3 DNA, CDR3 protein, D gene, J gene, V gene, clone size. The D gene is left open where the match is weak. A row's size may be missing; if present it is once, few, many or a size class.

cdr3_nt: TGTGCCAGCAGCCAAGATAGGGACAGGGGCTCTCGAGCTTTCTTT; cdr3_aa: CASSQDRDRGSRAFF; d_call: TRBD1; j_call: TRBJ1-1; v_call: TRBV4-2; clone_size: NA
cdr3_nt: TGTGCCAGCAGCTCGTGGGGAGCGGGGGACTACAATGAGCAGTTCTTC; cdr3_aa: CASSSWGAGDYNEQFF; d_call: TRBD2; j_call: TRBJ2-1; v_call: TRBV3-1/TRBV3-2; clone_size: NA
cdr3_nt: TGTGCCAGCAGCCCCGGCTCGGGGGCCAAAAACATTCAGTACTTC; cdr3_aa: CASSPGSGAKNIQYF; d_call: NA; j_call: TRBJ2-4; v_call: TRBV11-3; clone_size: NA
cdr3_nt: TGTGCCTGGGTTCGAGGGGGTTCTTCAATATATGGCTACACCTTC; cdr3_aa: CAWVRGGSSIYGYTF; d_call: NA; j_call: TRBJ1-2; v_call: TRBV30; clone_size: NA
cdr3_nt: TGTGCCAGCAGCTCTTCCAGGGTGCGTGAAAAACTGTTTTTT; cdr3_aa: CASSSSRVREKLFF; d_call: NA; j_call: TRBJ1-4; v_call: TRBV5-4; clone_size: few
cdr3_nt: TGTGCCAGCACTCCAGCGGGGTACGAGCAGTACTTC; cdr3_aa: CASTPAGYEQYF; d_call: TRBD2; j_call: TRBJ2-7; v_call: TRBV6-8; clone_size: NA
cdr3_nt: TGCGCCAGCGGGACTAGCGGGATAGACACAGATACGCAGTATTTT; cdr3_aa: CASGTSGIDTDTQYF; d_call: TRBD2; j_call: TRBJ2-3; v_call: TRBV5-1; clone_size: NA
cdr3_nt: TGTGCCAGCAGCTTAGTCGCCGGGACAGGGTCCCTTCAGCCCCAGCATTTT; cdr3_aa: CASSLVAGTGSLQPQHF; d_call: TRBD1; j_call: TRBJ1-5; v_call: TRBV7-9; clone_size: NA
cdr3_nt: TGTGCCTTAGCCTTATCCCAAGAGACCCAGTACTTC; cdr3_aa: CALALSQETQYF; d_call: NA; j_call: TRBJ2-5; v_call: TRBV7-2; clone_size: once
cdr3_nt: TGTGCCAGCAGTCCACAGGGGTTTGGCACTGAAGCTTTCTTT; cdr3_aa: CASSPQGFGTEAFF; d_call: TRBD1; j_call: TRBJ1-1; v_call: TRBV3-1/TRBV3-2; clone_size: few
cdr3_nt: TGTGCCAGCAGCCCAGAAAGCAATGAGCAGTTCTTC; cdr3_aa: CASSPESNEQFF; d_call: NA; j_call: TRBJ2-1; v_call: TRBV7-7; clone_size: NA
cdr3_nt: TGTGCCAGCAGCTTGCCACTAAACACCGGGGAGCTGTTTTTT; cdr3_aa: CASSLPLNTGELFF; d_call: NA; j_call: TRBJ2-2; v_call: TRBV5-6; clone_size: NA
cdr3_nt: TGTGCCAGCAGCTTGGCCGGGGTGGCGGAGACCCAGTACTTC; cdr3_aa: CASSLAGVAETQYF; d_call: NA; j_call: TRBJ2-5; v_call: TRBV5-4; clone_size: NA
cdr3_nt: TGTGCCAGCAGGGATATGGGGGCAGAACCGCATTATGGCTACACCTTC; cdr3_aa: CASRDMGAEPHYGYTF; d_call: NA; j_call: TRBJ1-2; v_call: TRBV6-6; clone_size: NA
cdr3_nt: TGTGCCAGCAGCCCGACAGTAACGCAGTATTTT; cdr3_aa: CASSPTVTQYF; d_call: NA; j_call: TRBJ2-3; v_call: TRBV7-2; clone_size: once
cdr3_nt: TGTGCCAGCAGCGTAGCAGGGTTAAGCGGAAACACCATATATTTT; cdr3_aa: CASSVAGLSGNTIYF; d_call: NA; j_call: TRBJ1-3; v_call: TRBV9; clone_size: NA
cdr3_nt: TGTGCCAGCAGCTTCGACAGGGGGCTTTATTCACCCCTCCACTTT; cdr3_aa: CASSFDRGLYSPLHF; d_call: TRBD1; j_call: TRBJ1-6; v_call: TRBV6-5; clone_size: NA
cdr3_nt: TGCGCCAGCAGCTTGGTCCAGGCTAATTCACCCCTCCACTTT; cdr3_aa: CASSLVQANSPLHF; d_call: NA; j_call: TRBJ1-6; v_call: TRBV5-1; clone_size: NA
cdr3_nt: TGTGCCAGCAGTACAGGGTTTTGGAACGAGCAGTACTTC; cdr3_aa: CASSTGFWNEQYF; d_call: NA; j_call: TRBJ2-7; v_call: TRBV12-3/TRBV12-4; clone_size: NA
cdr3_nt: TGTGCCAGTAGTAAGTGGACAGGGGGGGGCACAGATACGCAGTATTTT; cdr3_aa: CASSKWTGGGTDTQYF; d_call: TRBD1; j_call: TRBJ2-3; v_call: TRBV19; clone_size: NA
cdr3_nt: TGTGCCAGCTCACAGTCCGGGACAGCGAATTCACCCCTCCACTTT; cdr3_aa: CASSQSGTANSPLHF; d_call: TRBD1; j_call: TRBJ1-6; v_call: TRBV18; clone_size: few
cdr3_nt: TGTGCCAGCAGCTTATCGGGGTTGGAGACCCAGTACTTC; cdr3_aa: CASSLSGLETQYF; d_call: NA; j_call: TRBJ2-5; v_call: TRBV7-2; clone_size: NA
cdr3_nt: TGTGCCAGCAGCTTAGTAGTGCGGGTTGGCACTAGCACAGATACGCAGTATTTT; cdr3_aa: CASSLVVRVGTSTDTQYF; d_call: NA; j_call: TRBJ2-3; v_call: TRBV7-2; clone_size: NA
cdr3_nt: TGTGCCAGCAGCCAATCCCTGAACGGGGGAAGGTATGGCTACACCTTC; cdr3_aa: CASSQSLNGGRYGYTF; d_call: NA; j_call: TRBJ1-2; v_call: TRBV11-2; clone_size: NA
cdr3_nt: TGTGCCATCACTTTAAGGGGCGATACCGAAGCTTTCTTT; cdr3_aa: CAITLRGDTEAFF; d_call: NA; j_call: TRBJ1-1; v_call: TRBV10-3; clone_size: once
cdr3_nt: TGTGCCAGCAGCTCTTCCGGGACAGACGGAAACACCATATATTTT; cdr3_aa: CASSSSGTDGNTIYF; d_call: TRBD1; j_call: TRBJ1-3; v_call: TRBV11-2; clone_size: many
cdr3_nt: TGTGCCAGCAGTGAAACTAGCGGGATGGCCGGGGAGCTGTTTTTT; cdr3_aa: CASSETSGMAGELFF; d_call: TRBD2; j_call: TRBJ2-2; v_call: TRBV2; clone_size: NA
cdr3_nt: TGTGCCAGCAGCTTGGGGCCCTTAAATGAGCAGTTCTTC; cdr3_aa: CASSLGPLNEQFF; d_call: NA; j_call: TRBJ2-1; v_call: TRBV7-2; clone_size: NA
cdr3_nt: TGTGCCAGCACCCCGACAGGGATGAACACTGAAGCTTTCTTT; cdr3_aa: CASTPTGMNTEAFF; d_call: TRBD1; j_call: TRBJ1-1; v_call: TRBV6-5; clone_size: NA
cdr3_nt: TGTGCCAGCAGCCCTTCCGGGACTCGCTCCTACGAGCAGTACTTC; cdr3_aa: CASSPSGTRSYEQYF; d_call: NA; j_call: TRBJ2-7; v_call: TRBV7-2; clone_size: NA
cdr3_nt: TGCGCCAGCAGCCAACAGTCCGATCGAGGATATGGCTACACCTTC; cdr3_aa: CASSQQSDRGYGYTF; d_call: NA; j_call: TRBJ1-2; v_call: TRBV4-1; clone_size: NA
cdr3_nt: TGCGCCAGCAGTAGACAACCGACGGATCTCTCCTACGAGCAGTACTTC; cdr3_aa: CASSRQPTDLSYEQYF; d_call: NA; j_call: TRBJ2-7; v_call: TRBV5-1; clone_size: NA
cdr3_nt: TGTGCCAGCACCCCGGGCGCGGGACCCTACGAGCAGTACTTC; cdr3_aa: CASTPGAGPYEQYF; d_call: NA; j_call: TRBJ2-7; v_call: TRBV6-6; clone_size: NA
cdr3_nt: TGTGCCAGCGGGGCTTCAGGACCCTGGGAAAAACTGTTTTTT; cdr3_aa: CASGASGPWEKLFF; d_call: NA; j_call: TRBJ1-4; v_call: TRBV6-5; clone_size: NA
cdr3_nt: TGTGCCAGCAGTGAGGGCGGGGGATCCCCCCAGAACACTGAAGCTTTCTTT; cdr3_aa: CASSEGGGSPQNTEAFF; d_call: NA; j_call: TRBJ1-1; v_call: TRBV25-1; clone_size: NA